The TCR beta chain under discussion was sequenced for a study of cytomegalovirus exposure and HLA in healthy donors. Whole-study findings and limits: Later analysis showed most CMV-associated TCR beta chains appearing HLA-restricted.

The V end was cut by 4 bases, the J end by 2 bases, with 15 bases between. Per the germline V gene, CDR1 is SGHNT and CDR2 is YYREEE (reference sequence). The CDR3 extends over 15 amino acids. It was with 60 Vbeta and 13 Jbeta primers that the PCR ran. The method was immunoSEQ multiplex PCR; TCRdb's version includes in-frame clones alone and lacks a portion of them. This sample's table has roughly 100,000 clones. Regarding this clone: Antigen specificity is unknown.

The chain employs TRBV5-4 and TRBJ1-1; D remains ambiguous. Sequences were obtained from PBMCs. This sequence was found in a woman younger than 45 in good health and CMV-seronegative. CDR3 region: CASSAPVTGNTEAFF. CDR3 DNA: TGTGCCAGCAGCGCCCCAGTGACGGGTAACACTGAAGCTTTCTTT.